Listed here are 9 T cell receptor beta chains from one sample, sequenced in a study of Graves' ophthalmopathy and Graves' hyperthyroidism (dated by TCRdb to the late 2010s). The sequencer was an Illumina HiSeq 2000. TCR beta CDR3 regions were amplified from RNA transcripts for repertoire sequencing. A first-round RT-PCR used HTBI primers with the Qiagen OneStep RT-PCR kit, followed by a second-round multiplex PCR, size selection and purification. In-frame beta chains were kept once TCRdb had trimmed the public reads at Q25 with fastp and called clones with MiXCR. Every distinct CDR3 protein forms one entry, paired with its most common genes and DNA. In this sample the table shows approximately 540,000 distinct CDR3 sequences, about 35% of which occur a single time. The ten largest clonotypes hold over 3.5% of the sample. The sequenced material came from peripheral blood or thyroid tissue (not recorded which). These receptors were obtained from an adult man with Graves' hyperthyroidism.

This rearrangement joins TRBV20-1 to TRBJ2-7; the D is unclear. Germline lookup yields CDR1 DFQATT and CDR2 SNEGSKA (reference sequence). V lost 2 bases and J lost 2, with 19 bases in between. This CDR3 has 16 amino acids. CDR3 bases: TGCAGTGCTAGACCCCCGGCCAGGCAGCGACCCTACGAGCAGTACTTC. The encoded protein is CSARPPARQRPYEQYF.

In the case of this clonotype: A much larger clone lies a single base off, so this may be a read error. The chain joins TRBV11-2 to TRBJ1-2, with D tentatively TRBD1 (5 bases). Germline V gives CDR1 SGHAT, CDR2 FQNNGV. This CDR3 has 13 amino acids. The CDR3 bases are TGTACCAGCAGCAAGGGACCTCTCTATGGCTACACCTTC. The encoded protein is CTSSKGPLYGYTF.

The CDR3 nucleotides read TGTGCCAGCAGTGAAGAGGCAGGGCAATTGAGCACTGGGGCCAACGTCCTGACTTTC. Translation gives CASSEEAGQLSTGANVLTF. The chain recombines TRBV6-1 with TRBJ2-6; D is possibly TRBD1 (5 bases). Germline V gene sequence: CDR1 MNHNS, CDR2 SASEGT. CDR3 length: 19 residues. V lost 1 base, J lost 2 bases, and 18 bases lay in between.

In its sample, this clonotype was seen many times. The chain uses TRBV7-9 and TRBJ1-4; no reliable D call. This CDR3 spans 16 amino acids. V was trimmed by 2 bases and J by 3 bases, leaving 13 bases between them. Germline-derived CDR1 and CDR2 are SEHNR and FQNEAQ (reference sequence). CDR3 region: CASSLQDGKSNEKLFF. CDR3 bases: TGTGCCAGCAGCTTACAAGATGGGAAGTCTAATGAAAAACTGTTTTTT.

This clonotype was seen repeatedly, ten times or more. The chain recombines TRBV20-1 with TRBJ1-5; maybe TRBD1 (6 bases). Germline CDR1 DFQATT, CDR2 SNEGSKA (reference sequence). V was pared by 6 bases and J by 2 bases, with 17 bases between. This CDR3 is 15 amino acids long. The CDR3 nucleotides read TGCAGTGCCGTCGACCAGGGGTCGGGCAATCAGCCCCAGCATTTT. Encoded protein: CSAVDQGSGNQPQHF.

With respect to this clonotype: A clone one base away is much larger, so this may be a read error. The chain carries TRBV20-1 and TRBJ2-5, with 7 nucleotides matching TRBD2. The CDR3 is 12 residues long. Germline V gene lookup returns CDR1 DFQATT and CDR2 SNEGSKA (reference sequence). The chain's CDR3 is CAGGTGQEAQYF. The CDR3, as DNA: TGTGCCGGGGGGACCGGGCAAGAGGCCCAGTACTTC.

This clonotype was counted at least ten times. This chain links TRBV6-5 with TRBJ2-2; D possibly corresponds to TRBD2 (5 bases). Deletions cut 7 bases from V and 4 bases from J, with 10 bases between. CDR1 is MNHEY and CDR2 is SVGAGI in the germline V gene. There are 13 residues in the CDR3. The CDR3 loop is CASTAEGTGELFF. DNA for the CDR3: TGTGCCAGCACCGCCGAGGGCACCGGGGAGCTGTTTTTT.

This clonotype was found many times. The chain has TRBV3-1 and TRBJ2-2, with TRBD2 identical over 8 bases. Trimming removed 1 base from V and 15 bases from J; junction bases left unmatched: 7. Looked up from germline, CDR1 is LGHDT and CDR2 is YNNKEL (reference sequence). This CDR3 comprises 13 residues. DNA for the CDR3: TGTGCCAGCAGCCAAGCGACGGGGGGGAAGTTGTTTTTT. It yields the protein CASSQATGGKLFF.

This clonotype was seen only a few times. This sequence joins TRBV7-2 and TRBJ2-7, with unresolved D. CDR3 length equals 13 residues. CDR1 and CDR2 from the germline V gene are SGHTA and FQGNSA. V gave up 2 bases and J gave up 7 bases, with 12 bases separating them. CDR3 sequence reads: CASSLTGQNEQYF. CDR3 DNA sequence: TGTGCCAGCAGCTTAACGGGCCAGAATGAGCAGTACTTC.